This T cell receptor beta chain was sequenced in a study of shared clonotypes between healthy human individuals. The CDR3 totals 14 residues. Trimming took off 8 bases at V and 3 bases at J, with 16 bases between the two ends. Germline lookup yields CDR1 SNHLY and CDR2 FYNNEI. TCRdb keeps only in-frame clones here, not all; method: immunoSEQ multiplex PCR. The sample consists of approximately 2,300,000 clones, around 93% of them appearing once. This receptor was identified in a man aged 18 to 29 in good health. Some clones in this sample may be carry-over from other donors' samples. The V and J genes are TRBV2 and TRBJ1-2; D perhaps matches TRBD1 (6 bases). Input material: naive CD4+ T cells from PBMCs. Subset: CD45RA+ positively selected. CDR3 protein: CASRDTLYDYGYTF. CDR3 in DNA: TGTGCCAGCCGGGACACCTTATATGACTATGGCTACACCTTC.